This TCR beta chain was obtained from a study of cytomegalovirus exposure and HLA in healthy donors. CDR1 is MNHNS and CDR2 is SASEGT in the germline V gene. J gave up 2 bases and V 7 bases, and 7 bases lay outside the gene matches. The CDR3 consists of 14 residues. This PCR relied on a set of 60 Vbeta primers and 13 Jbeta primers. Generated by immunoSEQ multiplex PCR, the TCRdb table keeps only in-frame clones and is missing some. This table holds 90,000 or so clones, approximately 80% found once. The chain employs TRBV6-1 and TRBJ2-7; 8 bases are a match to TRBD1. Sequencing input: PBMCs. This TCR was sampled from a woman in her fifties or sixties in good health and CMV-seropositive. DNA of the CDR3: TGTGCCAGCACTCCCGGGGACAGGACCTACGAGCAGTACGTC. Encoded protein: CASTPGDRTYEQYV.